The rows below give T cell receptor beta chains drawn from one sample of a study of regulatory T cells in long-lasting Graves disease. MiXCR, applied by TCRdb to the multiplex PCR reads, yields one record per CDR3 protein. Altogether 400,000 to 500,000 distinct CDR3 sequences are present, around 21% being singletons, with the ten largest covering roughly 8%. The sample in question was peripheral blood mononuclear cells (PBMCs), obtained when the disease was refractory, from a patient treated with antithyroid drugs. The receptors derive from a female donor with Graves disease. The CDR3 runs from the conserved cysteine through the conserved F or W. The D gene is left open where the match is weak. For some rows the clone size is stated as once, few or many, or as a class when expanded; others skip it.

CDR3 protein: CASSLVGTSGTEQYF; CDR3 DNA: TGTGCCAGCAGTCTAGTCGGGACTAGCGGGACCGAGCAGTACTTC; D gene: TRBD2; clone size: many; J gene: TRBJ2-7; V gene: TRBV6-1
CDR3 protein: CASSLDPSNYGYTF; CDR3 DNA: TGTGCCAGCAGCCTGGACCCGAGCAACTATGGCTACACCTTC; D gene: .; clone size: many; J gene: TRBJ1-2; V gene: TRBV5-5
CDR3 protein: CATSRYQGALDEQYF; CDR3 DNA: TGTGCCACCAGCAGATATCAGGGGGCCCTGGACGAGCAGTACTTC; D gene: TRBD1; clone size: .; J gene: TRBJ2-7; V gene: TRBV15
CDR3 protein: CASKGGGFPTGELFF; CDR3 DNA: TGTGCCAGTAAGGGGGGGGGTTTTCCCACCGGGGAGCTGTTTTTT; D gene: .; clone size: few; J gene: TRBJ2-2; V gene: TRBV19
CDR3 protein: CASRGTASGNTIYF; CDR3 DNA: TGTGCCAGCAGAGGGACAGCCTCTGGAAACACCATATATTTT; D gene: TRBD1; clone size: .; J gene: TRBJ1-3; V gene: TRBV7-9
CDR3 protein: CASSQVWAGRDYGYTF; CDR3 DNA: TGTGCCAGCAGCCAAGTCTGGGCGGGGAGGGACTATGGCTACACCTTC; D gene: .; clone size: many; J gene: TRBJ1-2; V gene: TRBV3-1
CDR3 protein: CASSLAGETSTDTQYF; CDR3 DNA: TGTGCCAGCAGCTTAGCGGGGGAAACTAGCACAGATACGCAGTATTTT; D gene: .; clone size: .; J gene: TRBJ2-3; V gene: TRBV7-2
CDR3 protein: CSACPRSSYEQYF; CDR3 DNA: TGCAGTGCTTGCCCGAGGAGCTCCTACGAGCAGTACTTC; D gene: .; clone size: few; J gene: TRBJ2-7; V gene: TRBV20-1
CDR3 protein: CASSVGGRWTGELFF; CDR3 DNA: TGCGCCAGCAGCGTGGGGGGAAGATGGACCGGGGAGCTGTTTTTT; D gene: .; clone size: few; J gene: TRBJ2-2; V gene: TRBV5-1
CDR3 protein: CASKRDWDYTGELFF; CDR3 DNA: TGTGCCAGCAAAAGGGACTGGGATTACACCGGGGAGCTGTTTTTT; D gene: .; clone size: many; J gene: TRBJ2-2; V gene: TRBV2
CDR3 protein: CASSAGLALNEQYF; CDR3 DNA: TGTGCCAGCAGCGCGGGACTAGCCTTGAACGAGCAGTACTTC; D gene: TRBD2; clone size: .; J gene: TRBJ2-7; V gene: TRBV12-3/TRBV12-4
CDR3 protein: CASSYDGDTQYF; CDR3 DNA: TGTGCCAGCAGTTACGACGGAGATACGCAGTATTTT; D gene: .; clone size: .; J gene: TRBJ2-3; V gene: TRBV6-9
CDR3 protein: CASGQHMNTEAFF; CDR3 DNA: TGTGCCAGTGGACAGCACATGAACACTGAAGCTTTCTTT; D gene: .; clone size: many; J gene: TRBJ1-1; V gene: TRBV28
CDR3 protein: CASSGDGRETQYF; CDR3 DNA: TGTGCCAGCAGCGGCGACGGACGGGAGACCCAGTACTTC; D gene: .; clone size: once; J gene: TRBJ2-5; V gene: TRBV9
CDR3 protein: CSARGPRGQPQHF; CDR3 DNA: TGCAGTGCTAGGGGTCCGAGAGGTCAGCCCCAGCATTTT; D gene: .; clone size: .; J gene: TRBJ1-5; V gene: TRBV20-1
CDR3 protein: CASSASGTTSYEQYF; CDR3 DNA: TGTGCCAGCAGCGCCTCCGGGACTACCTCCTACGAGCAGTACTTC; D gene: TRBD2; clone size: few; J gene: TRBJ2-7; V gene: TRBV9
CDR3 protein: CASRFRGDTEAFF; CDR3 DNA: TGTGCCAGCAGATTCAGGGGGGACACTGAAGCTTTCTTT; D gene: TRBD1; clone size: few; J gene: TRBJ1-1; V gene: TRBV3-1
CDR3 protein: CASSFGVEAFF; CDR3 DNA: TGTGCCAGCAGCTTTGGGGTAGAAGCTTTCTTT; D gene: .; clone size: many; J gene: TRBJ1-1; V gene: TRBV7-2
CDR3 protein: CASSSSRIYNEQFF; CDR3 DNA: TGCGCCAGCAGCTCGAGTCGGATATACAATGAGCAGTTCTTC; D gene: .; clone size: .; J gene: TRBJ2-1; V gene: TRBV5-1
CDR3 protein: CASRPQGDYGYTF; CDR3 DNA: TGTGCCAGCAGACCACAGGGTGACTATGGCTACACCTTC; D gene: .; clone size: many; J gene: TRBJ1-2; V gene: TRBV6-1
CDR3 protein: CSARFRVNTEAFF; CDR3 DNA: TGCAGTGCTAGATTTAGGGTGAACACTGAAGCTTTCTTT; D gene: .; clone size: few; J gene: TRBJ1-1; V gene: TRBV20-1
CDR3 protein: CASSLSTSNTEAFF; CDR3 DNA: TGTGCCAGCAGCTTAAGTACCTCGAACACTGAAGCTTTCTTT; D gene: .; clone size: many; J gene: TRBJ1-1; V gene: TRBV7-3
CDR3 protein: CASSLDPNTDTQYF; CDR3 DNA: TGTGCCAGCAGCTTAGATCCGAACACAGATACGCAGTATTTT; D gene: .; clone size: .; J gene: TRBJ2-3; V gene: TRBV11-2
CDR3 protein: CASSPDRGKEKLFF; CDR3 DNA: TGTGCCAGCAGCCCCGACAGGGGGAAGGAAAAACTGTTTTTT; D gene: TRBD1; clone size: many; J gene: TRBJ1-4; V gene: TRBV7-2
CDR3 protein: CASTLDRGRVYGYTF; CDR3 DNA: TGTGCCAGCACCTTGGACAGGGGGCGCGTCTATGGCTACACCTTC; D gene: TRBD1; clone size: many; J gene: TRBJ1-2; V gene: TRBV2
CDR3 protein: CASSLSGGEETQYF; CDR3 DNA: TGTGCCAGCAGTTTGTCTGGGGGGGAAGAGACCCAGTACTTC; D gene: TRBD2; clone size: many; J gene: TRBJ2-5; V gene: TRBV28
CDR3 protein: CASSRRPYNSPLHF; CDR3 DNA: TGCGCCAGCTCCCGACGTCCCTATAATTCACCCCTCCACTTT; D gene: .; clone size: many; J gene: TRBJ1-6; V gene: TRBV10-1
CDR3 protein: CASTRLAGDSGAQYF; CDR3 DNA: TGTGCCAGCACAAGACTAGCGGGAGATTCGGGGGCCCAGTACTTC; D gene: TRBD2; clone size: many; J gene: TRBJ2-5; V gene: TRBV2
CDR3 protein: CASSESYYQPQHF; CDR3 DNA: TGTGCCAGCAGTGAATCATACTACCAGCCCCAGCATTTT; D gene: .; clone size: many; J gene: TRBJ1-5; V gene: TRBV6-1
CDR3 protein: CASQGTLNTEAFF; CDR3 DNA: TGCGCCAGCCAGGGGACCCTGAACACTGAAGCTTTCTTT; D gene: .; clone size: few; J gene: TRBJ1-1; V gene: TRBV5-1
CDR3 protein: CASADRAYEQYF; CDR3 DNA: TGTGCCAGCGCAGACAGAGCCTACGAGCAGTACTTC; D gene: .; clone size: many; J gene: TRBJ2-7; V gene: TRBV28
CDR3 protein: CASSPGTSGILSYEQYF; CDR3 DNA: TGTGCCAGCAGCCCAGGGACTAGCGGAATCCTCTCCTACGAGCAGTACTTC; D gene: TRBD2; clone size: many; J gene: TRBJ2-7; V gene: TRBV11-2
CDR3 protein: CASSPGLGYYGYTF; CDR3 DNA: TGTGCCAGCAGCCCGGGACTGGGATACTATGGCTACACCTTC; D gene: .; clone size: .; J gene: TRBJ1-2; V gene: TRBV6-2/TRBV6-3
CDR3 protein: CASTGRDSSYEQYF; CDR3 DNA: TGTGCCAGCACCGGACGGGACAGCTCCTACGAGCAGTACTTC; D gene: TRBD1; clone size: many; J gene: TRBJ2-7; V gene: TRBV5-8
CDR3 protein: CASSPLQWSGSYGYTF; CDR3 DNA: TGTGCCAGCAGCCCACTACAGTGGTCGGGGAGCTATGGCTACACCTTC; D gene: .; clone size: many; J gene: TRBJ1-2; V gene: TRBV7-8
CDR3 protein: CSGALRGSSWETQYF; CDR3 DNA: TGCAGTGGGGCGTTGCGCGGGAGCTCGTGGGAGACCCAGTACTTC; D gene: TRBD2; clone size: few; J gene: TRBJ2-5; V gene: TRBV20-1
CDR3 protein: CASSYGAGNQPQHF; CDR3 DNA: TGTGCCAGCAGTTACGGCGCTGGGAATCAGCCCCAGCATTTT; D gene: .; clone size: many; J gene: TRBJ1-5; V gene: TRBV6-2/TRBV6-3
CDR3 protein: CASSQGGVYTGELFF; CDR3 DNA: TGTGCCAGCAGCCAAGGGGGAGTGTACACCGGGGAGCTGTTTTTT; D gene: .; clone size: many; J gene: TRBJ2-2; V gene: TRBV7-8
CDR3 protein: CASSSRWSGRRGSYTQYF; CDR3 DNA: TGTGCCAGCAGTTCACGGTGGAGCGGGAGGCGAGGTAGTTATACGCAGTATTTT; D gene: TRBD2; clone size: few; J gene: TRBJ2-3; V gene: TRBV28
CDR3 protein: CASSYQTSGLSYEQYF; CDR3 DNA: TGTGCCAGCAGCTACCAGACTAGCGGGCTCTCCTACGAGCAGTACTTC; D gene: TRBD2; clone size: many; J gene: TRBJ2-7; V gene: TRBV11-2
CDR3 protein: CATSDSTSGETQYF; CDR3 DNA: TGTGCCACCAGTGATTCAACATCCGGAGAGACCCAGTACTTC; D gene: .; clone size: many; J gene: TRBJ2-5; V gene: TRBV24-1
CDR3 protein: CSALARASNTGELFF; CDR3 DNA: TGCAGCGCCCTGGCCAGGGCCTCGAACACCGGGGAGCTGTTTTTT; D gene: .; clone size: .; J gene: TRBJ2-2; V gene: TRBV29-1
CDR3 protein: CASSFSDRNTEAFF; CDR3 DNA: TGTGCCAGCAGCTTCTCCGACAGGAACACTGAAGCTTTCTTT; D gene: .; clone size: few; J gene: TRBJ1-1; V gene: TRBV6-1